This TCR beta chain originates from a study of identical twins. Study-level findings and limits: Less excess twin sharing appeared in beta out-of-frame sequences.

Germline assignment: CDR1 MNHEY and CDR2 SMNVEV (reference sequence). The CDR3 runs to 16 residues. After removal of 5 bases from V and 0 bases from J, the junction contained 7 bases not matched to a gene. This clonotype was recorded a few times. The antigen is unknown. TCRdb re-called the 5' RACE reads with MiXCR, one entry per CDR3 protein. This table has fewer than 650,000 distinct CDR3 sequences, roughly 9.5% appearing once. These data also formed part of another study, on yellow fever vaccine responses in identical twins.

Sequencing input: PBMCs. This TCR was sampled from a woman under 30 in good health. The J gene is TRBJ2-7, the V gene TRBV27; 10 nucleotides line up with TRBD1. CDR3 loop: CASSGIGDRGSYEQYF. The CDR3 DNA is TGTGCCAGCAGTGGGATAGGGGACAGGGGCTCCTACGAGCAGTACTTC.